The clone carrying this TCR beta chain has just a few counts. Its antigen is as yet unknown. CDR3 length equals 14 residues. CDR1 is KGHSH, CDR2 LQKENI, per germline. Trimming stripped 2 bases from V and 3 bases from J, with 10 bases between. This sample was taken from a study of vaccination and CD4 T cells after COVID-19. About the research overall: Investigators drew the post-COVID samples a median roughly 96 days after diagnosis, with a range of 35 to 161. Study-wide points: Convalescent patients displayed a median roughly 90% of reactive clones emerging only post-vaccination.

Cultured CD4+ T cell DNA was sequenced using the Oncomine TCR Beta short-read assay. The authors extracted genomic DNA from cultured CD4+ T cells. TCRdb reprocessed the PCR reads via MiXCR and lists one record per CDR3 protein. The profile covers 15,000 or so distinct CDR3 sequences, with about 48% appearing a single time and 13% taken by the ten largest. Time point defined: late sampling 161 to 241 days after vaccination in a few convalescent patients. Treatment here: approximately 9-day PBMC culture with coronavirus spike peptide pools or control peptides (ViraFEST assay). From the approximately eleven-day cultures, CD4+ T cells were isolated by negative selection.

The chain uses TRBV18 and TRBJ2-5; D not certain. The source is a human donor who had recovered from COVID-19. The sample in question was CD4+ T cells from blood, cultured in vitro, obtained about 7 months after SARS-CoV-2 vaccination. CDR3 sequence (DNA): TGTGCCAGCTCACCAGTGGGGTCTAAAGAGACCCAGTACTTC. It encodes CASSPVGSKETQYF.